Listed here are 23 T cell receptor beta chains from one sample, sequenced in a study of shared clonotypes between healthy human individuals. The table came from immunoSEQ multiplex PCR; TCRdb's copy has only in-frame clones and leaves some out. Of over a million clones listed, over 95% are singletons. Sequenced input: naive CD4+ T cells sorted from blood. Noted subset: CD45RA+ positively selected. These receptors originate from a man aged 25-40 years in good health.

V and J are TRBV30 and TRBJ1-2; D unresolved. V lost 3 bases and J 1 base, leaving 3 bases between the germline ends. CDR3 length: 11 residues. Per germline, CDR1 GTSNPN and CDR2 SVGIG (reference sequence). The CDR3 loop is CAWSINYGYTF. CDR3 nucleotides: TGTGCCTGGAGCATTAACTATGGCTACACCTTC.

The table lists this clone with a count of one. V is TRBV18 and J is TRBJ2-1; D call uncertain. CDR3 length equals 17 residues. The V gene's germline CDR1 is KGHSH and CDR2 LQKENI. Trimming took 4 bases from V and 3 from J, leaving 19 bases between them. CDR3 sequence reads: CASSQRQPGLHYNEQFF. The CDR3 coding sequence is TGTGCCAGCTCACAACGCCAACCGGGCCTGCACTACAATGAGCAGTTCTTC.

The genes are TRBV9 and TRBJ2-1; a possible D gene is TRBD2 (7 bases). The CDR3 covers 15 residues. Between the trimmed V and J ends, which lost 5 bases and 3 bases, there was a span of 15 bases. Germline V lookup: CDR1 SGDLS, CDR2 YYNGEE. DNA for the CDR3: TGTGCCAGCAGTTCGGAGGGGGACTACTACAATGAGCAGTTCTTC. Translating it yields CASSSEGDYYNEQFF.

This sequence joins TRBV18 and TRBJ2-7; 7 bases match TRBD1. This CDR3 region has 14 residues. Germline values: CDR1 KGHSH, CDR2 LQKENI. V shed 0 bases and J 8 bases; nucleotides not matched to a gene: 7. CDR3 loop: CASSPPTGPTKQYF. CDR3 bases: TGTGCCAGCTCACCACCGACAGGGCCTACGAAGCAGTACTTC.

In regard to this clone: The same CDR3 is also encoded by other DNA sequences in this sample. The chain recombines TRBV18 with TRBJ2-7; D ambiguous. CDR1 is KGHSH, CDR2 LQKENI, per germline. Between the trimmed V and J ends, which lost 1 base and 2 bases, there was a span of 9 bases. The length of the CDR3 is 14 residues. The CDR3, as DNA: TGTGCCAGCTCACCACGACGTACCACCTACGAGCAGTACTTC. Translating it yields CASSPRRTTYEQYF. Looking up the rest from reference TRBV18 and TRBJ2-7 gives the full variable domain: NAGVMQNPRHLVRRRGQEARLRCSPMKGHSHVYWYRQLPEEGLKFMVYLQKENIIDESGMPKERFSAEFPKEGPSILRIQQVVRGDSAAYFCASSPRRTTYEQYFGPGTRLTVT.

Of note for this clone: At the DNA level, this CDR3 is encoded by other sequences in the same sample as well. V usage is TRBV28 and J usage is TRBJ2-5; the D gene is possibly TRBD1 (5 bases). With 3 bases removed from V and 2 bases from J, the gap between germline ends came to 7 bases. There are 13 residues in the CDR3. The germline V gene encodes CDR1 MDHEN and CDR2 SYDVKM. The CDR3, as DNA: TGTGCCAGCAGTTTGGGGCGGCAAGAGACCCAGTACTTC. Translating it yields CASSLGRQETQYF.

In regard to this clone: Different DNA sequences within this sample yield the same CDR3. This chain connects TRBV2 to TRBJ2-1; TRBD2 agrees at 7 bases. Trimming removed 0 bases from V and 10 bases from J; junction bases left unmatched: 3. Germline V gives CDR1 SNHLY, CDR2 FYNNEI. The CDR3 has 13 amino acids. CDR3 residues: CASSEALGGEQFF. The DNA for the CDR3 is TGTGCCAGCAGTGAAGCGCTCGGGGGGGAGCAGTTCTTC.

This clone appeared a few times. The rearrangement links TRBV5-1 to TRBJ1-2; TRBD1 matches at 7 bases. Germline lookup yields CDR1 SGHRS and CDR2 YFSETQ. CDR3 length: 14 amino acids. V lost 2 bases and J lost 4; bases outside the gene matches: 5. The CDR3 sequence is CASSFLEGAYGYTF. DNA for the CDR3: TGCGCCAGCAGCTTCTTGGAGGGGGCCTATGGCTACACCTTC.

The chain joins TRBV14 to TRBJ2-3; D may be TRBD2 (6 bases). This CDR3 has 14 amino acids. Between the trimmed V and J ends, which lost 3 bases and 0 bases, there was a span of 7 bases. Germline V gene sequence: CDR1 SGHDN, CDR2 FVKESK. The CDR3 region has the DNA TGTGCCAGCAGCCATGGGACTAGCACAGATACGCAGTATTTT. The encoded protein is CASSHGTSTDTQYF.

This rearrangement joins TRBV6-6 to TRBJ2-7; D gene uncertain. Trimming removed 0 bases at V and 7 bases at J, with 7 bases between. This CDR3 spans 12 amino acids. Germline V lookup: CDR1 MNHNY, CDR2 SVGAGI (reference sequence). CDR3 sequence reads: CASSYSTTEQYF. DNA for the CDR3: TGTGCCAGCAGTTACTCGACCACAGAGCAGTACTTC.

The V gene is TRBV2, the J gene TRBJ1-3, with TRBD1 identical over 9 bases. The germline gives CDR1 SNHLY, CDR2 FYNNEI. This CDR3 region has 15 residues. Losses at the gene ends were 1 base for V and 4 bases for J; bases not matched to a gene: 2. The CDR3 nucleotides read TGTGCCAGCAGTGAAGGGGACAGGGTCGGAAACACCATATATTTT. Amino acids: CASSEGDRVGNTIYF. Full variable domain (rest looked up from reference TRBV2 and TRBJ1-3): EPEVTQTPSHQVTQMGQEVILRCVPISNHLYFYWYRQILGQKVEFLVSFYNNEISEKSEIFDDQFSVERPDGSNFTLKIRSTKLEDSAMYFCASSEGDRVGNTIYFGEGSWLTVV.

The chain carries TRBV4-1 and TRBJ2-1; 8 bases line up with TRBD2. With V trimmed by 5 bases and J by 8 bases, 8 bases remained unmatched. This CDR3 is 14 amino acids long. The germline gives CDR1 MGHRA, CDR2 YSYEKL. The CDR3 DNA is TGCGCCAGCAGCTCGACCGGGACTAGGGATGAGCAGTTCTTC. Amino acid sequence: CASSSTGTRDEQFF.

This clone has just a few counts. The rearrangement joins TRBV11-2 to TRBJ1-2; D ambiguous. The CDR3 contains 12 residues. V shed 6 bases and J shed 5 bases, with 10 bases lying between them. Germline values: CDR1 SGHAT, CDR2 FQNNGV. The CDR3 nucleotides read TGTGCCAGCAGAGCCGGGCCATATGGCTACACCTTC. It yields the protein CASRAGPYGYTF.

V usage is TRBV29-1 and J usage is TRBJ2-3; no clear D. This CDR3 comprises 12 residues. V lost 7 bases and J lost 1, with 9 bases in between. CDR1 and CDR2 (germline): SQVTM, ANQGSEA. DNA of the CDR3: TGCAGCGCCAACCGAGGCACAGATACGCAGTATTTT. This translates into CSANRGTDTQYF.

The V call is TRBV27, the J call TRBJ2-1, with D unresolved. V lost 2 bases and J lost 0, with 8 bases in between. Germline V lookup: CDR1 MNHEY, CDR2 SMNVEV (reference sequence). CDR3 length: 15 residues. This chain's CDR3 is CASSLHGSSYNEQFF. The CDR3 DNA is TGTGCCAGCAGTTTACATGGTAGCTCCTACAATGAGCAGTTCTTC.

The chain couples TRBV20-1 to TRBJ1-2; weak D call: TRBD1 (5 bases). The CDR3 is 11 residues long. Germline loops: CDR1 DFQATT, CDR2 SNEGSKA (reference sequence). V lost 5 bases, J lost 5 bases, and 9 bases lay in between. This CDR3 reads CSADQGYGYTF. DNA of the CDR3: TGCAGTGCTGACCAGGGATATGGCTACACCTTC.

V and J are TRBV15 and TRBJ1-2, with a possible D match to TRBD1 (5 bases). Germline loops: CDR1 LNHNV, CDR2 YYDKDF (reference sequence). The CDR3 covers 14 residues. V was pared by 2 bases and J by 6 bases, with 13 bases between. In DNA, the CDR3 is TGTGCCACCAGCAGATTAGAGGGACCCAATGGCTACACCTTC. Protein product: CATSRLEGPNGYTF.

This sequence joins TRBV5-1 and TRBJ2-7; 8 nucleotides match TRBD2. V dropped 3 bases and J dropped 3; count of bases not matched to a gene: 5. There are 14 residues in the CDR3. The germline V gene encodes CDR1 SGHRS and CDR2 YFSETQ. As DNA, the CDR3 is TGCGCCAGCAGCTCTCGGGAGGGCCTCTACGAGCAGTACTTC. It specifies CASSSREGLYEQYF.

The chain couples TRBV18 to TRBJ2-1; weak D call: TRBD2 (5 bases). The germline V and J ends were trimmed by 3 bases and 2 bases, with 14 bases remaining between them. This CDR3 is 16 amino acids long. From germline, CDR1 is KGHSH and CDR2 LQKENI. In nucleotides, the CDR3 is TGTGCCAGCTCACCTATTCATCGGGGAACCTACAATGAGCAGTTCTTC. Its translation: CASSPIHRGTYNEQFF.

The chain couples TRBV10-1 to TRBJ2-3; TRBD1 aligns across 10 bases. CDR1 and CDR2 (germline): WNHNN, SYGVQD (reference sequence). V lost 3 bases, J lost 3 bases, and 3 bases stayed unmatched. The CDR3 sequence is 15 residues long. Written as DNA, the CDR3 is TGCGCCAGCAGTGATAGGGACAGGGGTACAGATACGCAGTATTTT. This encodes CASSDRDRGTDTQYF.

The J gene is TRBJ2-2, the V gene TRBV29-1; D assignment may be TRBD1 or TRBD2 (6 bases each). The CDR3 is made up of 14 amino acids. Germline V gives CDR1 SQVTM, CDR2 ANQGSEA. With 2 bases removed from V and 9 bases from J, the gap between germline ends came to 16 bases. CDR3 nucleotide sequence: TGCAGCGTTGAATTGGGGGGCTTCGGTCGGGAGCTGTTTTTT. Translated, it gives CSVELGGFGRELFF.

The chain has TRBV6-5 and TRBJ2-7, with D possibly being TRBD2 (5 bases). V gave up 7 bases and J gave up 3 bases, with 19 bases separating them. Looked up from germline, CDR1 is MNHEY and CDR2 is SVGAGI. This CDR3 is 15 amino acids long. The CDR3 coding sequence is TGTGCCAGCACTCCAATGGGCCCAGGAGGCTACGAGCAGTACTTC. Its translation is CASTPMGPGGYEQYF.

The DNA for the CDR3 is TGTGCCACCAGCAGAGATTTTGATTATGGCTACACCTTC. It translates to CATSRDFDYGYTF. This chain links TRBV15 with TRBJ1-2; the D is unclear. CDR1 is LNHNV and CDR2 is YYDKDF in the germline V gene (reference sequence). V dropped 0 bases and J dropped 5 bases, with 7 bases sitting between them. This CDR3 is built from 13 residues. Based on the CDR3 plus reference TRBV15 and TRBJ1-2, the full variable domain is DAMVIQNPRYQVTQFGKPVTLSCSQTLNHNVMYWYQQKSSQAPKLLFHYYDKDFNNEADTPDNFQSRRPNTSFCFLDIRSPGLGDTAMYLCATSRDFDYGYTFGSGTRLTVV.